This TCR beta chain originates from a study of blood T cell repertoires in COVID-19. Study in general: Both acute and convalescent COVID-19 samples were obtained from the United States, Italy and Spain.

Clones were sequenced by immunoSEQ multiplex PCR, and TCRdb holds only the in-frame ones, with some missing. The sample comprises about 250,000 clones, roughly 85% of which are singletons, and 5% to 6.5% rests with the top ten. The germline V gene encodes CDR1 MNHEY and CDR2 SMNVEV (reference sequence). V lost 5 bases and J lost 6; bases outside the gene matches: 28. The CDR3 totals 21 residues. This clone turned up a few times. The clonotype was recovered from a man aged 45-65 years with COVID-19, enrolled during active disease. The rearrangement joins TRBV27 to TRBJ2-3, with TRBD1 matching over 8 bases. The sample was peripheral blood. CDR3 sequence: CASSHRLQDRERYKGRDTQYF. The CDR3 DNA follows: TGTGCCAGCAGTCACCGACTCCAGGACAGGGAAAGATACAAAGGGAGGGATACGCAGTATTTT.